A selection of T cell receptor beta chains follows, all from one sample in a study of graft-versus-host responses after intestinal transplantation. For these receptors, no antigen is known. Using immunoSEQ multiplex PCR, the repertoire was profiled, and TCRdb retains in-frame clones only, with some absent. The repertoire consists of about 85,000 clones, with roughly four fifths occurring once and the leading ten covering roughly a sixth. The sequencing used unstimulated CD8+ T cells sorted from spleen or lymph node cells, collected before intestinal transplant. The receptors come from a human donor who received an intestinal transplant. CDR3s include the opening cysteine and the closing phenylalanine or tryptophan. Each record gives: CDR3 protein, CDR3 DNA, D gene, J gene, clone size, V gene. The D gene is left open where the match is weak. Clone size is given for some rows only: seen once, a few or many times, or a class if the clone is expanded.

CDR3: CATSYPPAEQFF; DNA: TGTGCCACCTCCTACCCACCGGCTGAGCAGTTCTTC; D: -; J: TRBJ2-1; size: once; V: TRBV7-8
CDR3: CASSRPPGGSPEQFF; DNA: TGTGCCAGTAGTCGGCCTCCGGGGGGCTCTCCTGAGCAGTTCTTC; D: -; J: TRBJ2-1; size: -; V: TRBV19
CDR3: CASSYSNRAGETQYF; DNA: TGTGCCAGCAGTTACTCGAACAGGGCTGGAGAGACCCAGTACTTC; D: -; J: TRBJ2-5; size: few; V: TRBV6-5
CDR3: CASRSLTGVYTEAFF; DNA: TGTGCCAGCCGATCTTTGACAGGGGTCTACACTGAAGCTTTCTTT; D: -; J: TRBJ1-1; size: -; V: TRBV21-1
CDR3: CASSPTPGRRNRELFF; DNA: TGTGCCAGCAGCCCTACGCCGGGACGGAGGAACCGGGAGCTGTTTTTT; D: -; J: TRBJ2-2; size: -; V: TRBV27
CDR3: CASSEGQGVVEEQYF; DNA: TGTGCCAGCAGTGAAGGGCAGGGGGTAGTAGAGGAGCAGTACTTC; D: TRBD1; J: TRBJ2-7; size: -; V: TRBV2
CDR3: CASSGMDLEQFF; DNA: TGTGCCAGCAGCGGGATGGATCTTGAGCAGTTCTTC; D: -; J: TRBJ2-1; size: -; V: TRBV5-4
CDR3: CASSRTAGSSYNEQFF; DNA: TGCGCCAGCAGCCGGACAGCGGGAAGCTCCTACAATGAGCAGTTCTTC; D: -; J: TRBJ2-1; size: once; V: TRBV5-1
CDR3: CASSLAPRAETQYF; DNA: TGTGCCAGCAGCTTAGCGCCCCGAGCGGAGACCCAGTACTTC; D: -; J: TRBJ2-5; size: -; V: TRBV7-2
CDR3: CASSLDPGDSYEQYF; DNA: TGTGCCAGCAGCTTAGATCCAGGTGACTCCTACGAGCAGTACTTC; D: -; J: TRBJ2-7; size: -; V: TRBV11-2
CDR3: CASGPGRADSPLHF; DNA: TGTGCCAGCGGCCCAGGCAGGGCCGATTCACCCCTCCACTTT; D: -; J: TRBJ1-6; size: -; V: TRBV6-5
CDR3: CASSQVVSADYGYTF; DNA: TGCGCCAGCAGCCAAGTGGTCTCTGCGGACTATGGCTACACCTTC; D: -; J: TRBJ1-2; size: -; V: TRBV4-1
CDR3: CASKAEGETQYF; DNA: TGTGCCAGCAAAGCTGAGGGGGAGACCCAGTACTTC; D: -; J: TRBJ2-5; size: -; V: TRBV7-6
CDR3: CASSQDGTYGYTF; DNA: TGCGCCAGCAGCCAAGATGGGACCTATGGCTACACCTTC; D: -; J: TRBJ1-2; size: -; V: TRBV4-1
CDR3: CATSRGGPSYGYTF; DNA: TGTGCCACCAGCAGAGGGGGACCGTCCTATGGCTACACCTTC; D: -; J: TRBJ1-2; size: -; V: TRBV15
CDR3: CASSQVLVRSGTDTQYF; DNA: TGCGCCAGCAGCCAAGTTCTGGTTAGGTCTGGCACAGATACGCAGTATTTT; D: -; J: TRBJ2-3; size: -; V: TRBV4-1
CDR3: CASSQTGNGNSPLHF; DNA: TGCGCCAGCAGCCAGACCGGGAACGGAAATTCACCCCTCCACTTT; D: -; J: TRBJ1-6; size: -; V: TRBV4-3
CDR3: CASSQDPTGTSGETQYF; DNA: TGCGCCAGCAGCCAAGATCCCACCGGGACTAGTGGGGAGACCCAGTACTTC; D: TRBD2; J: TRBJ2-5; size: -; V: TRBV4-1
CDR3: CASSSSGQGGGYTF; DNA: TGTGCCAGCAGTTCCAGTGGGCAGGGTGGTGGCTACACCTTC; D: -; J: TRBJ1-2; size: -; V: TRBV28
CDR3: CASREDSKYTDTQYF; DNA: TGTGCCAGTCGGGAGGACTCCAAATACACAGATACGCAGTATTTT; D: TRBD2; J: TRBJ2-3; size: -; V: TRBV19
CDR3: CASSQSTGVTGELFF; DNA: TGCGCCAGCAGCCAATCGACAGGGGTCACCGGGGAGCTGTTTTTT; D: TRBD1; J: TRBJ2-2; size: once; V: TRBV4-1
CDR3: CASSEFGVNYEQYF; DNA: TGTGCCAGCAGTGAATTCGGGGTTAACTACGAGCAGTACTTC; D: -; J: TRBJ2-7; size: -; V: TRBV6-5
CDR3: CASSLERGPGNTIYF; DNA: TGTGCCAGCAGCTTAGAAAGGGGGCCTGGAAACACCATATATTTT; D: TRBD1; J: TRBJ1-3; size: once; V: TRBV11-2
CDR3: CASSVRPGGPNTGELFF; DNA: TGTGCCAGCAGCGTCCGTCCCGGGGGACCGAACACCGGGGAGCTGTTTTTT; D: -; J: TRBJ2-2; size: -; V: TRBV9
CDR3: CASSSPGFEYF; DNA: TGTGCCAGCAGCTCCCCGGGATTTGAGTACTTC; D: -; J: TRBJ2-7; size: -; V: TRBV7-9
CDR3: CASSLFGVPYEQYF; DNA: TGTGCCAGCAGCTTATTCGGAGTTCCCTACGAGCAGTACTTC; D: -; J: TRBJ2-7; size: -; V: TRBV7-2
CDR3: CASSDGQPYGYTF; DNA: TGTGCCAGCAGTGACGGACAGCCCTATGGCTACACCTTC; D: -; J: TRBJ1-2; size: -; V: TRBV5-6
CDR3: CASSLVGTPEAFF; DNA: TGTGCCAGCAGCTTGGTGGGGACACCTGAAGCTTTCTTT; D: -; J: TRBJ1-1; size: -; V: TRBV5-6
CDR3: CASSPRQGSSYEQYF; DNA: TGTGCCAGCAGTCCCAGACAGGGGAGCTCCTACGAGCAGTACTTC; D: TRBD1; J: TRBJ2-7; size: -; V: TRBV5-6
CDR3: CASSPPRAVASEQFF; DNA: TGCGCCAGCAGCCCTCCAAGGGCAGTTGCCTCCGAGCAGTTCTTC; D: -; J: TRBJ2-1; size: -; V: TRBV5-1
CDR3: CASSLAARTGETQYF; DNA: TGTGCCAGCAGCTTAGCCGCTCGCACAGGAGAGACCCAGTACTTC; D: -; J: TRBJ2-5; size: -; V: TRBV7-2
CDR3: CASNLDVNTEAFF; DNA: TGTGCCAGCAACTTGGACGTGAACACTGAAGCTTTCTTT; D: -; J: TRBJ1-1; size: -; V: TRBV6-6
CDR3: CASSWWDRGFYEQYF; DNA: TGTGCCAGCAGCTGGTGGGACAGGGGGTTCTACGAGCAGTACTTC; D: TRBD1; J: TRBJ2-7; size: -; V: TRBV11-3
CDR3: CASTGGPYNEQFF; DNA: TGTGCCAGTACGGGGGGGCCCTACAATGAGCAGTTCTTC; D: TRBD2; J: TRBJ2-1; size: few; V: TRBV19
CDR3: CASSEVGRAGEQYF; DNA: TGTGCCAGCAGTGAGGTCGGCCGGGCCGGCGAGCAGTACTTC; D: -; J: TRBJ2-7; size: -; V: TRBV6-4
CDR3: CASSPGRMNQPQHF; DNA: TGTGCCAGCTCACCAGGCCGGATGAATCAGCCCCAGCATTTT; D: -; J: TRBJ1-5; size: -; V: TRBV18
CDR3: CASSEIRGADGELFF; DNA: TGTGCCAGCAGTGAAATAAGGGGCGCAGACGGGGAGCTGTTTTTT; D: -; J: TRBJ2-2; size: -; V: TRBV6-1
CDR3: CASSLEGGELFF; DNA: TGTGCCAGCAGCCTCGAAGGCGGGGAGCTGTTTTTT; D: -; J: TRBJ2-2; size: -; V: TRBV4-1
CDR3: CASSPTGVVDEKLFF; DNA: TGTGCCAGCAGCCCGACAGGGGTTGTCGATGAAAAACTGTTTTTT; D: TRBD1; J: TRBJ1-4; size: -; V: TRBV16
CDR3: CASRPPDRYEQYF; DNA: TGTGCCAGCAGACCCCCGGACAGGTACGAGCAGTACTTC; D: TRBD1; J: TRBJ2-7; size: -; V: TRBV28
CDR3: CANEGGGTEAFF; DNA: TGTGCCAACGAAGGGGGTGGCACTGAAGCTTTCTTT; D: -; J: TRBJ1-1; size: few; V: TRBV2
CDR3: CASSTEPIAGYEQYF; DNA: TGTGCCAGCAGTACGGAGCCCATAGCAGGCTACGAGCAGTACTTC; D: -; J: TRBJ2-7; size: -; V: TRBV11-1
CDR3: CASSLSGYPRTDTQYF; DNA: TGTGCCAGCAGCTTAAGCGGCTACCCCCGCACAGATACGCAGTATTTT; D: -; J: TRBJ2-3; size: -; V: TRBV7-3
CDR3: CASSIEPSLFGLTETQYF; DNA: TGTGCCAGTAGTATAGAGCCTAGCTTGTTCGGTTTAACGGAGACCCAGTACTTC; D: -; J: TRBJ2-5; size: -; V: TRBV19
CDR3: CARRRGVVPTTNTEAFF; DNA: TGTGCCAGAAGACGAGGGGTAGTCCCCACGACGAACACTGAAGCTTTCTTT; D: -; J: TRBJ1-1; size: few; V: TRBV5-5
CDR3: CASSSFAGIGRDTQYF; DNA: TGTGCCAGCAGTTCATTTGCCGGGATTGGCAGAGATACGCAGTATTTT; D: -; J: TRBJ2-3; size: -; V: TRBV28
CDR3: CASSQEGPGLDPVGYEQYF; DNA: TGTGCCAGCAGCCAAGAGGGACCGGGACTAGACCCTGTTGGCTACGAGCAGTACTTC; D: TRBD2; J: TRBJ2-7; size: -; V: TRBV4-2
CDR3: CASSYSGGVYNEQFF; DNA: TGTGCCAGCAGTTACTCGGGCGGGGTGTACAATGAGCAGTTCTTC; D: -; J: TRBJ2-1; size: -; V: TRBV6-5
CDR3: CASREANTEAFF; DNA: TGCGCCAGCAGAGAGGCGAACACTGAAGCTTTCTTT; D: -; J: TRBJ1-1; size: once; V: TRBV5-1
CDR3: CASSYGVRRTQYF; DNA: TGTGCCAGCAGTTATGGGGTGCGCAGGACCCAGTACTTC; D: -; J: TRBJ2-5; size: -; V: TRBV6-5
CDR3: CASSLMSLMNTEAFF; DNA: TGTGCCAGCAGCTTGATGAGCCTCATGAACACTGAAGCTTTCTTT; D: -; J: TRBJ1-1; size: -; V: TRBV5-5
CDR3: CASSPELSGGFSYEQYF; DNA: TGTGCCAGCAGCCCAGAACTTAGCGGGGGGTTTTCCTACGAGCAGTACTTC; D: TRBD2; J: TRBJ2-7; size: few; V: TRBV5-4
CDR3: CASSFGTGGMDHTF; DNA: TGTGCCAGCTCGTTCGGGACGGGGGGGATGGATCACACCTTC; D: -; J: TRBJ1-2; size: -; V: TRBV18
CDR3: CASSVVWPDRLYHGELFF; DNA: TGTGCCAGCAGCGTAGTCTGGCCCGACAGATTGTATCACGGGGAGCTGTTTTTT; D: -; J: TRBJ2-2; size: few; V: TRBV9
CDR3: CASSQEGVNTEAFF; DNA: TGTGCCAGCAGCCAGGAGGGGGTGAACACTGAAGCTTTCTTT; D: -; J: TRBJ1-1; size: -; V: TRBV9
CDR3: CASSHTLAGGHDEQYF; DNA: TGTGCCAGCAGCCATACTTTAGCGGGAGGGCACGACGAGCAGTACTTC; D: TRBD2; J: TRBJ2-7; size: -; V: TRBV4-2
CDR3: CSVGGDTQYF; DNA: TGCAGCGTCGGGGGAGATACGCAGTATTTT; D: -; J: TRBJ2-3; size: -; V: TRBV29-1
CDR3: CASKGGVSSYEQYF; DNA: TGTGCCAGCAAGGGAGGTGTGAGCTCCTACGAGCAGTACTTC; D: -; J: TRBJ2-7; size: -; V: TRBV6-5